This TCR beta chain derives from a study of identical twins. Study results and caveats: The more abundant beta clonotypes in cord blood had fewer insertions, and memory repertoires did not show this.

This clonotype was picked up a small number of times. Its target is not known. CDR3 size: 11 residues. The germline V and J ends were trimmed by 7 bases and 5 bases, with 8 bases remaining between them. TCRdb processed the 5' RACE reads anew with MiXCR; each CDR3 protein has one entry. The sample has 400,000 to 500,000 distinct CDR3 sequences; more than 13% are singletons. Separately, the same data were catalogued under a study of yellow fever vaccine responses in identical twins. From that second work: Among the twins, the vaccine T cell response reportedly seemed partly convergent and partly personalized.

The sample consisted of CD4+ T cells sorted from blood. The chain employs TRBV12-3 or TRBV12-4 and TRBJ1-2; D gene unclear. The sequence derives from a woman aged 18-29 years in good health. CDR3 sequence: CASTPEYGYTF. The CDR3, as DNA: TGTGCCAGCACCCCCGAGTATGGCTACACCTTC.